The source of this TCR beta chain is a study of blood T cell repertoires in COVID-19. The CDR3 loop spans 14 amino acids. V was cut by 3 bases and J by 4 bases, with 15 bases left in between. Germline lookup yields CDR1 GTSNPN and CDR2 SVGIG (reference sequence). The authors' processing: Nucleated cell counts were estimated from reference gene primer amplification. Measured with immunoSEQ multiplex PCR; TCRdb has only the in-frame clones, and not every one. That table furnishes V, J and clone size, whereas the DNA furnished D and trimming. The sample shows approximately 300,000 clones, 86% of them seen only once.

The V call is TRBV30, the J call TRBJ1-1; tentatively, D is TRBD1 (5 bases). This TCR was recovered from a woman under 30 who had recovered from COVID-19. The source material was PBMCs or T cells enriched from blood (not recorded which). The CDR3 DNA reads TGTGCCTGGAGCGTCCTACGGGGGGGCACTGAAGCTTTCTTT. Translated, it gives CAWSVLRGGTEAFF. The complete variable domain, with remaining parts taken from reference TRBV30 and TRBJ1-1, reads SQTIHQWPATLVQPVGSPLSLECTVEGTSNPNLYWYRQAAGRGLQLLFYSVGIGQISSEVPQNLSASRPQDRQFILSSKKLLLSDSGFYLCAWSVLRGGTEAFFGQGTRLTVV.